The rows below give T cell receptor beta chains drawn from one sample of a study of blood T cell repertoires in COVID-19. The method was immunoSEQ multiplex PCR; TCRdb's version includes in-frame clones alone and lacks a portion of them. The repertoire holds some 310,000 clones, with 85% to 90% as singletons. The source material was peripheral blood. The receptors stem from a young woman with COVID-19, enrolled during active disease. The CDR3 runs from the conserved cysteine through the conserved F or W. Fields, in order: clone size, J gene, CDR3 length, V gene, CDR3 protein. Clone size is not always given. Where it is, it says once, few, many or a class for expanded clones.

few TRBJ1-3 13 TRBV5-1 CASSFSEGNTIYF
- TRBJ2-7 15 TRBV19 CASTLARGPSYEQYF
- TRBJ1-6 18 TRBV4-1 CASSQGDRGRQANSPLHF
many TRBJ2-2 14 TRBV6-5 CASDRGLETGELFF
once TRBJ1-4 15 TRBV2 CASSEFRGTNEKLFF
- TRBJ2-1 17 TRBV9 CASSVDLGGRAYNEQFF
- TRBJ2-2 18 TRBV7-6 CASSVSGTSGANTGELFF
- TRBJ1-4 15 TRBV6-5 CASGPEGVRDEKLFF
- TRBJ2-1 16 TRBV5-1 CASSLAGTGTYNEQFF
few TRBJ1-5 13 TRBV6-2/TRBV6-3 CASSYGGYQPQHF
- TRBJ2-3 16 TRBV30 CAWSVKLAGWADTQYF
once TRBJ2-4 16 TRBV7-8 CASSPLAGGTKNIQYF
- TRBJ2-5 17 TRBV13 CASSHGGWGSVQETQYF
- TRBJ1-2 15 TRBV12-5 CASGLNRDTNYGYTF
- TRBJ2-5 16 TRBV28 CASSLADSRLGETQYF
once TRBJ1-4 14 TRBV11-2 CASSYDRGNEKLFF
- TRBJ1-1 13 TRBV5-1 CACGQGGNTEAFF
- TRBJ2-1 18 TRBV15 CATSRGALAGVSYNEQFF
- TRBJ2-1 18 TRBV7-9 CASSTYSRGLGGGDEQFF
- TRBJ2-2 16 TRBV14 CASSQEGLMNTGELFF
- TRBJ2-1 15 TRBV29-1 CSAASSGRAYNEQFF
- TRBJ1-3 16 TRBV5-1 CASSLEGTIWGNTIYF
- TRBJ2-5 13 TRBV3-1/TRBV3-2 CASSQSRVGTQYF
- TRBJ1-1 13 TRBV29-1 CSVDIRGDTEAFF
once TRBJ1-2 17 TRBV27 CASSFDRAGGSNYGYTF
- TRBJ2-7 15 TRBV3-1/TRBV3-2 CASSRLAGDTYEQYF
- TRBJ2-5 16 TRBV9 CASSVDPSGTGETQYF
- TRBJ1-4 15 TRBV7-8 CASSSTGTRFEKLFF
- TRBJ2-3 14 TRBV9 CASSPEIVTDTQYF